A selection of T cell receptor beta chains follows, all from one sample in a study of OX40 agonist ivuxolimab in advanced cancers. The method was immunoSEQ multiplex PCR; TCRdb's version includes in-frame clones alone and lacks a portion of them. This sample has some 80,000 clones, with approximately 84% found just once. The specimen was CD4+ or CD8+ T cells sorted from blood, collected in a trial of the OX40 agonist ivuxolimab. The receptors derive from an adult with an advanced solid tumor such as melanoma, head and neck, liver or kidney cancer. The CDR3 runs from the conserved cysteine through the conserved F or W. A D gene is named only where the DNA matches it firmly. Size is stated for part of the rows, as once, few or many counts, or as a class when the clone is expanded.

v_call	d_call	cdr3_length	j_call	clone_size	cdr3_nt	cdr3_aa
TRBV2	-	14	TRBJ2-2	-	TGTGCCAGCAGGTCCGGGACAAGGAGCGGGGAGCTGTTTTTT	CASRSGTRSGELFF
TRBV25-1	-	13	TRBJ2-1	-	TGTGCCAGCAGTGAAGTTAGAGGGGGTGAGCAGTTCTTC	CASSEVRGGEQFF
TRBV6-1	TRBD2	13	TRBJ2-2	-	TGTGCCAGCAGACTAGCGTGGACCGGGGAGCTGTTTTTT	CASRLAWTGELFF
TRBV6-6	-	14	TRBJ1-5	-	TGTGCCAGCAGTTACCGCAGGGACGTTCAGCCCCAGCATTTT	CASSYRRDVQPQHF
TRBV6-1	-	13	TRBJ2-7	once	TGTGCCAGCAGTGAAAGTCCGGTTCACGAGCAGTACTTC	CASSESPVHEQYF
TRBV5-4	TRBD1	15	TRBJ2-7	-	TGTGCCAGCAGCTCTGACAGGGCCCCTCGGAACGAGCAGTACTTC	CASSSDRAPRNEQYF
TRBV10-2	TRBD1	17	TRBJ1-4	-	TGCGCCAGCAGTTTTACGGGACAGGCGGGGGAAAGTGAAAAACTGTTTTTT	CASSFTGQAGESEKLFF
TRBV6-1	-	15	TRBJ2-5	few	TGTGCCAGCAGTGAAGGGACTCAGAGTTCCCGAACCCAGTACTTC	CASSEGTQSSRTQYF
TRBV7-2	TRBD1	17	TRBJ2-3	-	TGTGCCAGCAGCTTAAGGGGGACAGTCCCCAGCACAGATACGCAGTATTTT	CASSLRGTVPSTDTQYF
TRBV5-4	TRBD2	16	TRBJ2-7	once	TGTGCCAGCAGCATAGGGACTAGCGGGGTGACCTACGAGCAGTACTTC	CASSIGTSGVTYEQYF